The 11 T cell receptor beta chains below all came from one sample that was sequenced in a study of CD8 T cells in Susac syndrome. RNA was extracted with the RNeasy kit, and a quantity of 0.5 to 1 ug was reverse transcribed using random hexamers. One entry per CDR3 protein, called by TCRdb with MiXCR from the immunoSEQ multiplex PCR reads. The sample lists 150,000 to 200,000 distinct CDR3 sequences, roughly nine tenths occurring once. Sequencing input: CD4+ T cells from PBMCs. The receptors come from a human donor with Susac syndrome.

The CDR3 loop is CASSRTAGISYEQYF. For the CDR3, the DNA is TGTGCCAGTAGTAGAACCGCAGGGATTTCCTACGAGCAGTACTTC. The rearrangement links TRBV19 to TRBJ2-7, with D perhaps matching TRBD1 (5 bases). Germline CDR1 is LNHDA and CDR2 is SQIVND (reference sequence). V lost 4 bases and J lost 1, with 14 bases in between. The CDR3 consists of 15 residues.

The V and J genes are TRBV3-1 and TRBJ2-1; 10 bases map to TRBD2. The V gene end was trimmed by 2 bases and the J gene end by 9 bases; junction bases not matched to a gene: 13. This CDR3 contains 17 residues. Germline CDR1 reads LGHDT; CDR2 reads YNNKEL (reference sequence). CDR3 residues: CASSQRQQSGGAVEQFF. The CDR3 nucleotides read TGTGCCAGCAGCCAACGACAACAAAGCGGGGGGGCCGTTGAGCAGTTCTTC.

This clonotype was recorded a few times. The V call is TRBV18, the J call TRBJ1-1, with D possibly matching TRBD1 (5 bases). Germline-derived CDR1 and CDR2 are KGHSH and LQKENI. The V gene lost 3 bases and the J gene lost 5 bases, with 10 bases spanning the gap. This CDR3 comprises 13 residues. This CDR3 is CASSPPGGTEAFF. As DNA, the CDR3 is TGTGCCAGCTCACCTCCTGGGGGAACTGAAGCTTTCTTT.

J is TRBJ1-4 and V is TRBV24-1; TRBD1 matches at 10 bases. This CDR3 contains 15 residues. Germline values: CDR1 KGHDR, CDR2 SFDVKD. The junction had 5 bases not matched to a gene; V was cut back by 3 bases and J by 8 bases. Written as DNA, the CDR3 is TGTGCCACCAGTGATGCCGGGACAGGGGACGAAAAACTGTTTTTT. As protein: CATSDAGTGDEKLFF.

V usage is TRBV5-1 and J usage is TRBJ2-3, with D possibly matching TRBD1 (5 bases). Germline V lookup: CDR1 SGHRS, CDR2 YFSETQ. This CDR3 is 15 amino acids long. With 0 bases removed from V and 2 bases from J, the gap between germline ends came to 10 bases. The CDR3 DNA reads as TGCGCCAGCAGCTTGGAGGGGCTTGCCACAGATACGCAGTATTTT. Residues: CASSLEGLATDTQYF.

The chain carries TRBV27 and TRBJ1-1; D is unresolved. Looked up from germline, CDR1 is MNHEY and CDR2 is SMNVEV (reference sequence). The CDR3 has 12 residues. Between the trimmed V and J ends, which lost 8 bases and 4 bases, there was a span of 11 bases. CDR3 bases: TGTGCCAGCGGTAAACAGTTCACTGAAGCTTTCTTT. This encodes CASGKQFTEAFF.

This clonotype occurred once. V and J are TRBV5-1 and TRBJ2-1; TRBD1 matches at 9 bases. This CDR3 contains 13 residues. Germline CDR1 reads SGHRS; CDR2 reads YFSETQ. The ends lost 7 bases at V and 4 bases at J; junction bases unmatched: 3. The CDR3 spells CASGTGFYNEQFF. The CDR3 bases are TGCGCCAGCGGGACAGGGTTTTACAATGAGCAGTTCTTC.

The chain uses TRBV27 and TRBJ2-3, with a tentative D call TRBD1 (6 bases). Germline lookup yields CDR1 MNHEY and CDR2 SMNVEV (reference sequence). V was clipped by 7 bases and J by 4 bases, with 18 bases between them. The CDR3 length is 15 residues. CDR3 sequence: CASIGTFPPADTQYF. The CDR3 coding sequence is TGTGCCAGCATCGGGACATTTCCCCCGGCAGATACGCAGTATTTT.

This chain links TRBV28 with TRBJ1-1, with unresolved D. In germline, CDR1 is MDHEN, CDR2 SYDVKM. This CDR3 comprises 13 residues. V was cut by 4 bases and J by 0 bases, with 6 bases left in between. CDR3 nucleotides: TGTGCCAGCAGTTCGGTTGTGAACACTGAAGCTTTCTTT. Its translation: CASSSVVNTEAFF.

The rearrangement joins TRBV5-1 to TRBJ2-5; 7 positions match TRBD1. The CDR3 has 14 residues. Germline loops: CDR1 SGHRS, CDR2 YFSETQ. Trimming at V came to 2 bases and at J to 2 bases, leaving 3 bases not matched to a gene. The CDR3 region is CASSFGQAQETQYF. DNA for the CDR3: TGCGCCAGCAGCTTCGGACAGGCTCAAGAGACCCAGTACTTC.

The DNA of the CDR3 is TGTGCCAGCAGTGAGGGGACAGACTATGGCTACACCTTC. Protein product: CASSEGTDYGYTF. The rearrangement joins TRBV2 to TRBJ1-2; 7 nucleotides line up with TRBD1. This CDR3 is built from 13 residues. Germline CDR1 SNHLY, CDR2 FYNNEI. The V segment lost 3 bases and the J segment 3 bases; nucleotides outside the gene matches: 1.